The following is a TCR beta chain sequence with its context. What it binds is unknown. This sample was included in a study of cytomegalovirus exposure and HLA in healthy donors. For the study at large: Membership in the Caucasian-associated ancestry cluster was found for 75% to 90% of 300 to 400 genotyped donors.

Study findings and constraints: Associated with HLA alleles at 0.05 false discovery rate in a later analysis were around 17,000 TCR beta sequences. Trimming of TCR beta V- and J-genes showed a link, identified in a later analysis, to a missense DCLRE1C variant. Segments of the TCR beta V type were, in most cases, productive about 87% or about 30% of the time in an earlier analysis.

The PCR was carried out with 60 Vbeta primers and 13 Jbeta primers. The protocol was immunoSEQ multiplex PCR, while the TCRdb copy is restricted to in-frame clones and leaves out a portion. The sample holds under 200,000 clones; almost 85% are singletons and the top ten take about 0.5%. CDR3 size: 15 residues. Germline CDR1 and CDR2: SEHNR and FQNEAQ (reference sequence). The V gene lost 4 bases and the J gene lost 0 bases, with 11 bases spanning the gap. This clonotype was obtained from a woman aged 45-59 years in good health and CMV-seronegative. Input material: PBMCs. The gene calls are TRBV7-9 and TRBJ2-3; no definite D call. CDR3 DNA sequence: TGTGCCAGCAGCTACCACGCTAGTAGCACAGATACGCAGTATTTT. Amino acid sequence: CASSYHASSTDTQYF.